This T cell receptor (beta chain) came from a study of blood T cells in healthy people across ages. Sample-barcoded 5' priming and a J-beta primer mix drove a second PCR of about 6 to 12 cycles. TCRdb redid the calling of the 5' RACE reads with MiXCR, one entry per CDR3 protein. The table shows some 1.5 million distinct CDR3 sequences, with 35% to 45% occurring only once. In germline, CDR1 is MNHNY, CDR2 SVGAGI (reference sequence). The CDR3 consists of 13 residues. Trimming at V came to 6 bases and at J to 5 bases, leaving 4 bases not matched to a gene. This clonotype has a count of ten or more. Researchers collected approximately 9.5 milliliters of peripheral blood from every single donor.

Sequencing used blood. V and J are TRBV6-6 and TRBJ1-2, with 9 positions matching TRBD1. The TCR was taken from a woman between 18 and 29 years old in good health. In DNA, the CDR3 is TGTGCCAGCAGGGGGGACAGGGTTTATGGCTACACCTTC. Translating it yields CASRGDRVYGYTF.